The source of this T cell receptor (beta chain) is a study of neurological immune-mediated disorders. The CDR3 is 14 amino acids. The V and J ends lost 10 bases and 5 bases, in that order; junction bases with no gene match: 10. The V gene's germline CDR1 is MNHNY and CDR2 SVGAGI (reference sequence). The cDNA was generated through 5'RACE incorporating 10-nucleotide random UMIs. TCRdb independently ran MiXCR on the 5' RACE reads; one entry per CDR3 protein. The sample records about 33,000 distinct CDR3 sequences, around an eighth being singletons. This clonotype occurred many times. Its specificity is unknown. This may come from a read error, since a much larger clone is one base off. Study results and limitations: Across subjects, no CDR3 amino acid sequence appeared in expanded clones of more than one subject, a finding that suggested private repertoires in all groups.

The time point was: longitudinal time-point 2. The unsorted libraries were made from 2 million PBMCs kept at -80 C. The V call is TRBV6-6, the J call TRBJ1-2; 10 bases line up with TRBD1. What was sequenced was PBMCs. The TCR sequence derives from a middle-aged woman in good health. The DNA of the CDR3 is TGTGCCAACAGCCCCGGGACAGGGGTTTATGGCTACACCTTC. The encoded protein is CANSPGTGVYGYTF.